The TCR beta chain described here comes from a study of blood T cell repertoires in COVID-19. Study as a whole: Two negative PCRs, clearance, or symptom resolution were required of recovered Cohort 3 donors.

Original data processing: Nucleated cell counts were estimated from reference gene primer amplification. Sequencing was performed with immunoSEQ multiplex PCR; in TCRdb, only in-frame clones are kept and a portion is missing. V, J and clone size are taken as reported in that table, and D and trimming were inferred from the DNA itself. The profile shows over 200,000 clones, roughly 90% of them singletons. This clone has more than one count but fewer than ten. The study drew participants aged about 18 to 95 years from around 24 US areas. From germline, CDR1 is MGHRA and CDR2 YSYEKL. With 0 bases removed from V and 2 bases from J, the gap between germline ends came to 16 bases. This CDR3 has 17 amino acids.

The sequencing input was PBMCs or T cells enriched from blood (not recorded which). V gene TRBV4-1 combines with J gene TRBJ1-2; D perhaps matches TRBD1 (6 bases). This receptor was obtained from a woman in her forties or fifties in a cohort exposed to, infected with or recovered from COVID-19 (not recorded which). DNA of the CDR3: TGCGCCAGCAGCCAAGATTGGAGTTACAGGGAAAACTATGGCTACACCTTC. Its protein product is CASSQDWSYRENYGYTF.